Listed here are 7 T cell receptor beta chains from one sample, sequenced in a study of blood T cell repertoires in COVID-19. Libraries were prepared by immunoSEQ multiplex PCR; TCRdb keeps only in-frame clonotypes and omits some of them. The sample contains fewer than 250,000 clones, about nine tenths of which appear only once. Sequencing was performed on peripheral blood. All receptors come from a man aged 30 to 45 with COVID-19, enrolled during active disease.

The gene calls are TRBV5-4 and TRBJ2-3, with 7 bases aligning to TRBD2. After removal of 5 bases from V and 2 bases from J, the junction contained 11 bases not matched to a gene. Germline lookup yields CDR1 SGHNT and CDR2 YYREEE (reference sequence). CDR3 length: 16 amino acids. For the CDR3, the DNA is TGTGCCAGCAGTGTCCTGACTAGCAGATCCACAGATACGCAGTATTTT. Its protein is CASSVLTSRSTDTQYF. The entire variable domain, with the rest obtained from reference TRBV5-4 and TRBJ2-3, is as follows: ETGVTQSPTHLIKTRGQQVTLRCSSQSGHNTVSWYQQALGQGPQFIFQYYREEENGRGNFPPRFSGLQFPNYSSELNVNALELDDSALYLCASSVLTSRSTDTQYFGPGTRLTVL.

There are many counts of this clone. V and J are TRBV3-1 (or the pseudogene TRBV3-2) and TRBJ1-3; possibly TRBD1 for D (6 bases). The ends were cut back, 6 bases at V and 0 bases at J, with 12 bases in the middle. The CDR3 is 15 amino acids. Germline CDR1 reads LGHDT; CDR2 reads YNNKEL (reference sequence). Here the CDR3 DNA reads TGTGCCAGCAGTTATACAGGGAACTCTGGAAACACCATATATTTT. Protein sequence: CASSYTGNSGNTIYF.

The V gene is TRBV28, the J gene TRBJ1-5, with 7 positions matching TRBD1. This CDR3 is built from 15 residues. CDR1 and CDR2 from the germline V gene are MDHEN and SYDVKM. Trimming cost V 5 bases and J 7 bases; bases outside gene matches: 11. The CDR3 region has the DNA TGTGCCAGCAGTCCGGTCCGGGACAGCGGACAGCCCCAGCATTTT. Residues: CASSPVRDSGQPQHF.

The chain links TRBV7-9 to TRBJ2-5; D perhaps matches TRBD1 (5 bases). With 6 bases removed from V and 1 base from J, the gap between germline ends came to 12 bases. This CDR3 is built from 14 residues. The V gene's germline CDR1 is SEHNR and CDR2 FQNEAQ (reference sequence). This chain's CDR3 is CASSQGHVQETQYF. In DNA form, the CDR3 reads TGTGCCAGCAGTCAAGGACATGTCCAAGAGACCCAGTACTTC.

The rearrangement links TRBV5-4 to TRBJ1-1, with D maybe TRBD1 (5 bases). This CDR3 contains 13 residues. Germline CDR1 reads SGHNT; CDR2 reads YYREEE (reference sequence). V was pared by 2 bases and J by 1 base, with 6 bases between. CDR3 DNA: TGTGCCAGCAGCTTCGGACAGAACACTGAAGCTTTCTTT. Translation: CASSFGQNTEAFF.

The chain has TRBV3-1 (or the pseudogene TRBV3-2) and TRBJ1-6; D might be TRBD1 (5 bases). Trimming removed 8 bases at V and 5 bases at J, with 13 bases between. The CDR3 totals 14 residues. Germline CDR1 LGHDT, CDR2 YNNKEL (reference sequence). The chain's CDR3 is CASGAGKDNSPLHF. Here the CDR3 DNA reads TGTGCCAGCGGAGCAGGGAAGGATAATTCACCCCTCCACTTT.

The chain joins TRBV6-5 to TRBJ2-7; a weak D match, TRBD2 (6 bases). Trimming cost V 6 bases and J 2 bases, with 14 bases left between them. CDR1 is MNHEY, CDR2 SVGAGI, per germline. This CDR3 comprises 14 residues. DNA for the CDR3: TGTGCCAGCAGACGTAGGACGGGGGCCTACGAGCAGTACTTC. It translates to CASRRRTGAYEQYF.